The clone carrying this TCR beta chain has just one count. Antigen: not known. The sample originates from a study of CD4 T cells in relation to SARS-CoV-2 and coronaviruses. Measured with immunoSEQ multiplex PCR; TCRdb has only the in-frame clones, and not every one. The sample contains approximately 20,000 clones, 75% to 85% of which appear only once. CD4+ T cells from unexposed donors were obtained before the COVID-19 pandemic (2011-2018). The cells were cultured for roughly 11 days before CD4+ T cells were isolated. The CDR3 has 14 residues. The germline V and J ends were trimmed by 4 bases and 0 bases, with 6 bases remaining between them. Germline assignment: CDR1 LNHDA and CDR2 SQIVND (reference sequence).

The V call is TRBV19, the J call TRBJ2-2; D gene uncertain. This sequence was found in a human donor in good health. The sample taken for sequencing was CD4+ T cells from PBMCs, cultured in vitro. Here the CDR3 DNA reads TGTGCCAGTAGTACAGCTCCGAACACCGGGGAGCTGTTTTTT. Amino acids: CASSTAPNTGELFF.